This entry is about one T cell receptor (beta chain). No antigen is known for it. The V end lost 0 bases, the J end lost 4 bases, and 12 bases lay between the germline ends. Per the germline V gene, CDR1 is SGDLS and CDR2 is YYNGEE. This CDR3 spans 15 amino acids. This entry belongs to a study of radiotherapy plus CTLA-4 blockade in lung cancer. Turning to the study itself: Objective responses were documented in roughly 20% of patients, with disease control in about 31%.

Study results and limitations: In blood, tumor-derived TCR clones expanded after radiotherapy plus ipilimumab. It was early blood T cell clone dynamics, with interferon-beta, that reportedly best predicted response.

The assay was immunoSEQ multiplex PCR, and TCRdb's table has in-frame clones only and misses some. The sample lists roughly 110,000 clones, about four fifths seen once, with roughly 3.1% in the top ten. This specimen consisted of peripheral blood, obtained from a patient treated with radiotherapy plus ipilimumab. The receptor's source is a human donor with non-small cell lung cancer that progressed on radiotherapy plus ipilimumab. Some clones in this sample may be carry-over from other donors' samples. The chain uses TRBV9 and TRBJ2-3, with D uncertain. CDR3 sequence reads: CASSVGLWPADTQYF. The CDR3 DNA is TGTGCCAGCAGCGTAGGGCTTTGGCCGGCAGATACGCAGTATTTT.